This T cell receptor beta chain comes out of a study of T-cell reconstitution after alpha-beta-depleted transplantation in children (dated by TCRdb to about 2016). With respect to the entire study: Using TCR repertoire profiling, the study followed T-cell immune reconstitution in a quantitative way in children after TCRalphabeta/CD19-depleted allogeneic hematopoietic cell transplantation. Study-wide conclusions, independent of this receptor: The frequencies of hyperexpanded clones fell over the following months, and after one year, T-cell counts and TCRbeta diversity were mostly attributed to newly produced T cells. The apparently early alphabetaT-cell count recovery about two months after transplant was reportedly dependent on only several hundred rapidly expanded clones derived from non-depleted graft cells. The high TCRbeta diversity at day 60 in some patients was ascribed to recipient T cells and intrathymic progenitors that had survived conditioning.

This clonotype was seen many times. The antigen it recognizes is unknown. A junction end diverges from the germline sequence, so it may reflect a read error. The receptor library was made with PCR. Instrument used: Illumina HiSeq 2500. TCR libraries were prepared with molecular barcoding, using unique molecular identifiers to normalize TCRbeta repertoire quantification. In TCRdb, the public reads were trimmed at Q25 with fastp and aligned with MiXCR, with productive beta chains retained. All rows with the same CDR3 protein become a single entry with the most common DNA and genes. The table for this sample lists hundreds of thousands of distinct CDR3 sequences; around 9.9% of them were counted only once. The ten largest clones add up to over 25% of the sample. The sample's treatment or condition label is to be understood as: allogeneic hematopoietic cell transplantation with graft depleted of TCRalphabeta T cells and CD19 B cells. TCRalphabeta/CD19-depleted allogeneic hematopoietic cell grafts were given to the transplant recipients, all of whom were children.

CDR1 and CDR2 were assigned from the germline V gene as KGHDR and SFDVKD. Including the terminal cysteine and phenylalanine, the CDR3 comprises 16 residues. The entry retains the CDR3 DNA only, 48 bases that are in frame from base 1. The source material was PBMCs, sampled before TCRalphabeta/CD19-depleted stem cell transplant. The sequence links TRBV24-1 to TRBJ2-1; TRBD2 matches 10 bases in the middle. This TCR derives from a child less than two years old with acute myeloid leukemia, due to receive a stem cell transplant. CDR3 region: CATSDWGLARNNEQFF. The base sequence is TGTGCCACCAGCGATTGGGGACTAGCGAGAAACAATGAGCAGTTCTTC.